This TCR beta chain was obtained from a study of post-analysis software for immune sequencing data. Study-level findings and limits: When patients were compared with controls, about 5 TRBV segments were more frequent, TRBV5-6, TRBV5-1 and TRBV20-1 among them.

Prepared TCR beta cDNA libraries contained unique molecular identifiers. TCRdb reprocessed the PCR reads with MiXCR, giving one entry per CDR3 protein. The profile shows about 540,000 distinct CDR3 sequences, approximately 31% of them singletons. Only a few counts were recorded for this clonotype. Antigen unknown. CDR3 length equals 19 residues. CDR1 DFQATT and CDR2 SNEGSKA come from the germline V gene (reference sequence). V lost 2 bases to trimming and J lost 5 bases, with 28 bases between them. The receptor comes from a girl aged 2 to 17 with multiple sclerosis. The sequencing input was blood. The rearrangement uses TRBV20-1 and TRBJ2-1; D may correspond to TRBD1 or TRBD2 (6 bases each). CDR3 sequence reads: CSARNTHPAGGGIHNEQFF. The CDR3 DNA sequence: TGCAGTGCTAGAAACACCCACCCGGCTGGGGGCGGGATCCACAATGAGCAGTTCTTC.